Listed below are T cell receptor beta chains from one sample, sequenced in a study of blood T cells in healthy people across ages. TCRdb analysed the 5' RACE reads with MiXCR anew, one entry per CDR3 protein. The sample shows about 280,000 distinct CDR3 sequences, 27% of them seen only once. The sample comprised blood. Receptor source: a woman in her 70s in good health. Both conserved end residues are part of each CDR3. The D gene is left open where the match is weak. Clone sizes are given selectively: once, few, many, or a class where the clone is expanded.

clone_size,j_call,d_call,v_call,cdr3_nt,cdr3_aa
.,TRBJ1-1,.,TRBV5-1,TGCGCCAGCAGCTTGGATAGTGGCGCGAACACTGAAGCTTTCTTT,CASSLDSGANTEAFF
few,TRBJ2-5,.,TRBV20-1,TGCAGTGCTATCTCTACAGGGGAGACCCAGTACTTC,CSAISTGETQYF
few,TRBJ1-2,.,TRBV7-9,TGTGCCAGCAGCTACGCTGCAGTGAACTATGGCTACACCTTC,CASSYAAVNYGYTF
.,TRBJ2-7,.,TRBV15,TGTGCCACCAGCAGAGTCGGGGCACTCGAGCAGTACTTC,CATSRVGALEQYF
.,TRBJ2-3,.,TRBV7-9,TGTGCCAGCAGCTTAGGATTGGCGGGGCAGACAGATACGCAGTATTTT,CASSLGLAGQTDTQYF
.,TRBJ1-4,.,TRBV6-6,TGTGCCAGCAAACAGAGAGACGCACAAAAACTGTTTTTT,CASKQRDAQKLFF
.,TRBJ2-4,.,TRBV5-1,TGCGCCAGCAGCTTTTTAGCGGTTGGACAGTACTTC,CASSFLAVGQYF
.,TRBJ2-1,TRBD2,TRBV7-6,TGTGCCAGCAGCTTTGGACTAGACTACAATGAGCAGTTCTTC,CASSFGLDYNEQFF
few,TRBJ1-2,.,TRBV28,TGTGCCGGCCAAAATAACTATGGCTACACCTTC,CAGQNNYGYTF
.,TRBJ2-5,TRBD2,TRBV7-2,TGTGCCAGCAGCTTAGCCGGGACTAGCGTTATGGAGACCCAGTACTTC,CASSLAGTSVMETQYF
few,TRBJ1-2,TRBD1,TRBV7-2,TGTGCCAGCAGCTTCAGACAGGGCGAGAAGGGCTACACCTTC,CASSFRQGEKGYTF
.,TRBJ1-5,.,TRBV18,TGTGCCAGCTCCCATTCGATAGAGGCGCTTAGCAATCAGCCCCAGCATTTT,CASSHSIEALSNQPQHF
.,TRBJ1-5,TRBD1,TRBV10-3,TGTGCCATCAGTGAGACAGGGGGCAATCAGCCCCAGCATTTT,CAISETGGNQPQHF
.,TRBJ2-1,TRBD2,TRBV9,TGTGCCAGCAGCGTCTACAGCGGGAGGGCCGGCGAGCAGTTCTTC,CASSVYSGRAGEQFF
few,TRBJ2-7,TRBD2,TRBV4-3,TGCGCCAGCAGCCAAGAATCCGGGACTACACTGTACTTC,CASSQESGTTLYF
.,TRBJ1-5,.,TRBV12-5,TGTGCTAGTGGTCTAGCCGGGACACCGACTCAGCCCCAGCATTTT,CASGLAGTPTQPQHF